This T cell receptor (beta chain) was recovered during a study of blood T cell repertoires in COVID-19. Authors' methods: Amplification from reference gene primers served as the basis for estimated nucleated cell counts. The data were produced by immunoSEQ multiplex PCR, yet TCRdb's version contains in-frame clones alone and is incomplete. V, J and clone size were drawn from that table, and D and trimming were deduced from the DNA. The sample lists approximately 37,000 clones, around 87% seen once, with more than 15% in the top ten. The CDR3 consists of 14 residues. V lost 0 bases and J 1 base, leaving 9 bases between the germline ends. Germline loops: CDR1 GTSNPN, CDR2 SVGIG (reference sequence).

This clonotype was sampled from a man between 50 and 59 years old in a cohort sampled during active COVID-19. This chain joins TRBV30 and TRBJ2-5; perhaps TRBD2 as D (6 bases). Sequenced material: peripheral blood. The chain's CDR3 is CAWSVGGSQETQYF. CDR3 bases: TGTGCCTGGAGTGTAGGAGGGTCCCAAGAGACCCAGTACTTC.